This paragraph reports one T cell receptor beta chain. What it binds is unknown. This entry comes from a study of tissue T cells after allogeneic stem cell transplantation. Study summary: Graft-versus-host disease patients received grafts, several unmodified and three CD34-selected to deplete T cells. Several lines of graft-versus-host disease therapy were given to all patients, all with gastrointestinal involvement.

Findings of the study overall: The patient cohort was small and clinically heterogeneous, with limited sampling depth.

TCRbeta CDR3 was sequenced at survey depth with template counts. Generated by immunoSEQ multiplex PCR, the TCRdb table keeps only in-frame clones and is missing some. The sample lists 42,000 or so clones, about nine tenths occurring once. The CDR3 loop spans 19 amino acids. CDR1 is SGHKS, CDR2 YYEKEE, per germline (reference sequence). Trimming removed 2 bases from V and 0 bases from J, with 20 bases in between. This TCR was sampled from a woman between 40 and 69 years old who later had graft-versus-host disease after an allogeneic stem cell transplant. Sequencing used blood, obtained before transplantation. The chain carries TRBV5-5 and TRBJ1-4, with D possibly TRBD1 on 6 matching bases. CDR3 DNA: TGTGCCAGCAGCTTCCTCACAGGGACCAGCCCCGCAACTAATGAAAAACTGTTTTTT. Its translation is CASSFLTGTSPATNEKLFF. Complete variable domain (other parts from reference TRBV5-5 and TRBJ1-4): DAGVTQSPTHLIKTRGQQVTLRCSPISGHKSVSWYQQVLGQGPQFIFQYYEKEERGRGNFPDRFSARQFPNYSSELNVNALLLGDSALYLCASSFLTGTSPATNEKLFFGSGTQLSVL.